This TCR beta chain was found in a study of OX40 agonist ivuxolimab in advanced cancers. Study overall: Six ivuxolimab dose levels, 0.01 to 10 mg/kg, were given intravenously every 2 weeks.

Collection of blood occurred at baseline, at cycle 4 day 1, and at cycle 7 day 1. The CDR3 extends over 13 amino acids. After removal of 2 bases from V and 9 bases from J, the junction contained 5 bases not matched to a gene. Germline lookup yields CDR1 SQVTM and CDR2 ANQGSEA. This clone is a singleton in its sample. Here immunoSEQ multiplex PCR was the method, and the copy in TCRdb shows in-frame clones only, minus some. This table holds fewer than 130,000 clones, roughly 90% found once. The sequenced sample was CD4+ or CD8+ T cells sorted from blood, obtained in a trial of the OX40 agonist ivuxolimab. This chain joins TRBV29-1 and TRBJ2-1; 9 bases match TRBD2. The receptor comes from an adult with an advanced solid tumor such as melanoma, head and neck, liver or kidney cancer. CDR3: CSVERRLAAEQFF. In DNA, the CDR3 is TGCAGCGTTGAACGGCGACTAGCGGCTGAGCAGTTCTTC.